This T cell receptor beta chain was sequenced for a study of OX40 agonist ivuxolimab in advanced cancers. Method: immunoSEQ multiplex PCR; TCRdb's copy keeps in-frame clones and lacks some. Here the sample spans 40,000 or so clones, roughly 82% being singletons. This clone was counted once. This CDR3 comprises 16 residues. Germline-derived CDR1 and CDR2 are SGHDT and YYEEEE. V was pared by 5 bases and J by 1 base, with 15 bases between. V is TRBV5-6 and J is TRBJ2-2; D perhaps matches TRBD1 (6 bases). This sequence originates from an adult with an advanced solid tumor such as melanoma, head and neck, liver or kidney cancer. The sequenced sample was CD4+ or CD8+ T cells sorted from blood, obtained in a trial of the OX40 agonist ivuxolimab. The CDR3 DNA reads TGTGCCAGCAGTCGGGACATGCTTTTGAACACCGGGGAGCTGTTTTTT. Encoded protein: CASSRDMLLNTGELFF.